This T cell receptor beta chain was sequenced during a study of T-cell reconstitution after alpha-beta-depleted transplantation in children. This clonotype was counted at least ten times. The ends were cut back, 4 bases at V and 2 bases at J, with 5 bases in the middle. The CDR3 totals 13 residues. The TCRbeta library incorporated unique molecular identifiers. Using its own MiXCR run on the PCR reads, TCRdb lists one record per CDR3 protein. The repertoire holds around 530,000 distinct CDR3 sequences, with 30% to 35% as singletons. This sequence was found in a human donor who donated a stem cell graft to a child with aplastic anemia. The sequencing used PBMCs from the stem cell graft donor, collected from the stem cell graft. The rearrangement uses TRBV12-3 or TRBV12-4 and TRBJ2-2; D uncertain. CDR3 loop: CASSSVNTGELFF. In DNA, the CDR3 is TGTGCCAGCAGTTCCGTTAACACCGGGGAGCTGTTTTTT.